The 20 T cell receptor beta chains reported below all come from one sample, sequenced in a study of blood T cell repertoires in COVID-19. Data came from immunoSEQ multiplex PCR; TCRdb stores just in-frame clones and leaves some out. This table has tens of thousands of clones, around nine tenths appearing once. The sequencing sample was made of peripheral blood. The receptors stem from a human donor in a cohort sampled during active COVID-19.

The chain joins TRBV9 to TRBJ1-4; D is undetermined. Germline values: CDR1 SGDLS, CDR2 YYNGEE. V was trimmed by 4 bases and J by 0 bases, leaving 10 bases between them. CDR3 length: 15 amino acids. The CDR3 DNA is TGTGCCAGCAGCTCTTCCGGGGCAACTAATGAAAAACTGTTTTTT. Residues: CASSSSGATNEKLFF.

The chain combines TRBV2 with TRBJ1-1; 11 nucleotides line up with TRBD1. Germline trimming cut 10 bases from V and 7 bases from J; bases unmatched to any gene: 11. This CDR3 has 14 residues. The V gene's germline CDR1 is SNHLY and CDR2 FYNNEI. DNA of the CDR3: TGTGCCACATACCGGGACAGGGGGGTGGGTGAAGCTTTCTTT. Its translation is CATYRDRGVGEAFF.

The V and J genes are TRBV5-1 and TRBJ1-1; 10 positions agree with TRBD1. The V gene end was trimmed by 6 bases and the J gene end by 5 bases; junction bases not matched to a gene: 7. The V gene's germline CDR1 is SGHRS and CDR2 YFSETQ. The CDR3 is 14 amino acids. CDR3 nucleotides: TGCGCCAGCAAGGGACAGGGGAAACGGACTGAAGCTTTCTTT. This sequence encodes CASKGQGKRTEAFF.

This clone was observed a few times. The CDR3 sequence: CASQPSLGLTYEQYF. The CDR3, as DNA: TGTGCCAGCCAACCGTCTCTGGGACTGACTTACGAGCAGTACTTC. The chain couples TRBV2 to TRBJ2-7; TRBD2 is a possible D gene (6 bases). Germline values: CDR1 SNHLY, CDR2 FYNNEI. The germline V and J ends were trimmed by 8 bases and 4 bases, with 21 bases remaining between them. There are 15 residues in the CDR3.

DNA of the CDR3: TGTGCCAGCAGTTTACAGGGAAGAATAACTGAAGCTTTCTTT. Translated, it gives CASSLQGRITEAFF. V gene TRBV27 combines with J gene TRBJ1-1; possible D gene TRBD1, 5 bases. The CDR3 runs to 14 residues. Trimming stripped 2 bases from V and 5 bases from J, with 12 bases between. Germline assignment: CDR1 MNHEY and CDR2 SMNVEV (reference sequence).

The CDR3 DNA is TGTGCCAGCTCAAAGCGGGGGGACACAGATACGCAGTATTTT. Protein sequence: CASSKRGDTDTQYF. This chain joins TRBV6-5 and TRBJ2-3; 9 bases are shared with TRBD2. Germline V gene data show CDR1 as MNHEY and CDR2 as SVGAGI. The junction had 5 bases not matched to a gene; V was cut back by 8 bases and J by 2 bases. This CDR3 is 14 amino acids long.

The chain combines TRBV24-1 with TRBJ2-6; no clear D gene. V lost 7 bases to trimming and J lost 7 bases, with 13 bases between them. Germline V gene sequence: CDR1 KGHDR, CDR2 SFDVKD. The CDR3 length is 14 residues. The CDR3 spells CATSSIAAANVLTF. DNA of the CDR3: TGTGCCACCAGCAGCATCGCGGCAGCCAACGTCCTGACTTTC.

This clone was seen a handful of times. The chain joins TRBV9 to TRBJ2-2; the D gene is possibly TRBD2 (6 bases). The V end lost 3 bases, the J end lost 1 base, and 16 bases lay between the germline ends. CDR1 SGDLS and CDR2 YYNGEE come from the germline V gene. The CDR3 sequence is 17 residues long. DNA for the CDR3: TGTGCCAGCAGCGAGCGGGTGGGACGGGTGAACACCGGGGAGCTGTTTTTT. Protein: CASSERVGRVNTGELFF.

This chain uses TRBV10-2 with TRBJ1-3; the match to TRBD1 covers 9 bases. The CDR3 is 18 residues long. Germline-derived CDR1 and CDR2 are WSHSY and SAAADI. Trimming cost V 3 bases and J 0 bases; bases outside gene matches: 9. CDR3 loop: CASSDYRGPFSSGNTIYF. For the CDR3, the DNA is TGCGCCAGCAGTGATTACAGGGGGCCCTTCAGCTCTGGAAACACCATATATTTT.

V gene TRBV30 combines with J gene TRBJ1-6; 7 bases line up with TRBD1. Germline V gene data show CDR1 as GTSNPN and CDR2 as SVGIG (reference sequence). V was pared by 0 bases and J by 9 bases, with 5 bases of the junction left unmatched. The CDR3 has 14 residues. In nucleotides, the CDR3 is TGTGCCTGGAGTGTAGAACAGGGGATTTCACCCCTCCACTTT. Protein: CAWSVEQGISPLHF. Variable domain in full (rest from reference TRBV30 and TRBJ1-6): SQTIHQWPATLVQPVGSPLSLECTVEGTSNPNLYWYRQAAGRGLQLLFYSVGIGQISSEVPQNLSASRPQDRQFILSSKKLLLSDSGFYLCAWSVEQGISPLHFGNGTRLTVT.

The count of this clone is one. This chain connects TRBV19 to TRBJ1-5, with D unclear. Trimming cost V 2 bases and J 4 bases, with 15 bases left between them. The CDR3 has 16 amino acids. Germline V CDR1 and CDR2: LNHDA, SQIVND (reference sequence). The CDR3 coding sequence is TGTGCCAGTAGTATAAGGGCGGTGACGGGAAATCAGCCCCAGCATTTT. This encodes CASSIRAVTGNQPQHF.

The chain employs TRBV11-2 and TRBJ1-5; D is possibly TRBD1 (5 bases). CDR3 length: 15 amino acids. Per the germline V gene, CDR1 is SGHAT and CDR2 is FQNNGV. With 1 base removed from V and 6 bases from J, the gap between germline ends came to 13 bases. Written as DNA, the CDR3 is TGTGCCAGCAGCTTAGGTGACAGCTCAGGTCAGCCCCAGCATTTT. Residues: CASSLGDSSGQPQHF.

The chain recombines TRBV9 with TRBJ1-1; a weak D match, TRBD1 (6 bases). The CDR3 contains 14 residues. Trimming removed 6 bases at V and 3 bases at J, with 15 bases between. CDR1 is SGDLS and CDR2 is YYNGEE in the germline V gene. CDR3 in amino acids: CASTTGGHDTEAFF. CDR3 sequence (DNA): TGTGCCAGCACAACGGGGGGCCACGACACTGAAGCTTTCTTT.

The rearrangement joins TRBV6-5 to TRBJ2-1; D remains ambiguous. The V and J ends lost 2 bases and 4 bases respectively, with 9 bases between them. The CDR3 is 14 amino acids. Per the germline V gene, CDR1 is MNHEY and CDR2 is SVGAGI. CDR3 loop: CASSYDGPYNEQFF. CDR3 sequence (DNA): TGTGCCAGCAGTTACGATGGGCCATACAATGAGCAGTTCTTC.

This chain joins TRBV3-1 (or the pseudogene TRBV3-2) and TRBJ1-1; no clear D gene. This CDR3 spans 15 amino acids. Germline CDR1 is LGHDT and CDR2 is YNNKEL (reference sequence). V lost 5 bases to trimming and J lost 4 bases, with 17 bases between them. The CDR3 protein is CASSSSPTTSTEAFF. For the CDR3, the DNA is TGTGCCAGCAGCTCATCCCCGACTACGAGCACTGAAGCTTTCTTT.

CDR3 region: CASSRLSARNYGYTF. The CDR3 DNA reads TGTGCCAGCAGCCGCCTGTCAGCGCGCAACTATGGCTACACCTTC. The gene calls are TRBV3-1 (or the pseudogene TRBV3-2) and TRBJ1-2, with D hard to call. Germline values: CDR1 LGHDT, CDR2 YNNKEL (reference sequence). V lost 4 bases, J lost 2 bases, and 14 bases lay in between. The CDR3 extends over 15 amino acids.

The CDR3 protein is CASSRGRGGYEQYF. DNA of the CDR3: TGTGCCAGCAGCCGAGGGAGGGGCGGCTACGAGCAGTACTTC. The V gene is TRBV9, the J gene TRBJ2-7; the match to TRBD2 covers 7 bases. CDR1 is SGDLS, CDR2 YYNGEE, per germline. The CDR3 is 14 residues long. J lost 3 bases, V lost 4 bases, and 7 bases had no gene match.

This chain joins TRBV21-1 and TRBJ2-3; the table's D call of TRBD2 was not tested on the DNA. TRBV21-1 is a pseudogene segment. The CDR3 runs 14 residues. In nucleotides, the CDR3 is TGTGCCAGCAGCAAACCGCGGGGCACAGATACGCAGTATTTT. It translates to CASSKPRGTDTQYF.

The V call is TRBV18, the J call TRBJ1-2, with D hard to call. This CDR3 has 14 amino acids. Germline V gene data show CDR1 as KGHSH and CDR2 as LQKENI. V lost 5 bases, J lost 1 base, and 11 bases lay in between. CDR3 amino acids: CASSRETSNYGYTF. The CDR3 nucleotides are TGTGCCAGCTCAAGGGAGACGAGTAACTATGGCTACACCTTC.

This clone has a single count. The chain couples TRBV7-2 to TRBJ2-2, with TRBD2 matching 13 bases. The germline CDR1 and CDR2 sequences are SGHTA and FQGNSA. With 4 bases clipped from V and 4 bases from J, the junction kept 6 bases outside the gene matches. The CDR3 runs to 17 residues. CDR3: CASSSITSGRATGELFF. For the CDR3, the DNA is TGTGCCAGCAGCTCAATCACTAGCGGGAGGGCCACCGGGGAGCTGTTTTTT.